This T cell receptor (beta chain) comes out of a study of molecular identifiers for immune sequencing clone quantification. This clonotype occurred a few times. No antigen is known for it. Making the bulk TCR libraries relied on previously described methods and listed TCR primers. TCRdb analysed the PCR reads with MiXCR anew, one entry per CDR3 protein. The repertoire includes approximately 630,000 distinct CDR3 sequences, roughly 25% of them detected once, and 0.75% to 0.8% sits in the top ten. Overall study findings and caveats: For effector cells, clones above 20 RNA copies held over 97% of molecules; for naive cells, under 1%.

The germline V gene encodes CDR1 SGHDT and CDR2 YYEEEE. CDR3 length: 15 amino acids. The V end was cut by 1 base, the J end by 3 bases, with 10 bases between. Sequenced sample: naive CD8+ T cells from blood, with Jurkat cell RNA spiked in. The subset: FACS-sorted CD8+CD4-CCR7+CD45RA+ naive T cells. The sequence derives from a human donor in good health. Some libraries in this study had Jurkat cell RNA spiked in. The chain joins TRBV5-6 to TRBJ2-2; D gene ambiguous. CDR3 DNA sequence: TGTGCCAGCAGCTTGACACACCTCGACACCGGGGAGCTGTTTTTT. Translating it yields CASSLTHLDTGELFF. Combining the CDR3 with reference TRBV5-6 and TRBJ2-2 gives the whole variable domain DAGVTQSPTHLIKTRGQQVTLRCSPKSGHDTVSWYQQALGQGPQFIFQYYEEEERQRGNFPDRFSGHQFPNYSSELNVNALLLGDSALYLCASSLTHLDTGELFFGEGSRLTVL.